The clone carrying this T cell receptor beta chain was counted ten times or more. Universal primer sites and UMIs were introduced during 5'RACE template-switching synthesis of TCR cDNA. MiXCR, applied by TCRdb to the 5' RACE reads, yields one record per CDR3 protein. Among 35,000 to 55,000 distinct CDR3 sequences listed, 6.8% were seen once. This entry comes from a study of T cells after yellow fever vaccination. In the study overall: The fractions with low cell numbers were processed using SMART-Seq v4 Ultra Low Input.

The CDR3 is 14 residues long. J gave up 2 bases and V 6 bases, and 5 bases lay outside the gene matches. Germline assignment: CDR1 SGDLS and CDR2 YYNGEE. V gene TRBV9 combines with J gene TRBJ2-5, with 9 bases that match TRBD2. The TCR was taken from a man younger than 45 who received the YFV17D yellow fever vaccine. The sequencing here drew on CD8+ T cells not binding an NS4B(214-222) dextramer, sorted from PBMCs, taken 45 days after the yellow fever booster vaccination. Here the CDR3 DNA reads TGTGCCAGCAATCTAGCGGGGCAACAAGAGACCCAGTACTTC. It codes for CASNLAGQQETQYF. Variable domain in full (rest from reference TRBV9 and TRBJ2-5): DSGVTQTPKHLITATGQRVTLRCSPRSGDLSVYWYQQSLDQGLQFLIQYYNGEERAKGNILERFSAQQFPDLHSELNLSSLELGDSALYFCASNLAGQQETQYFGPGTRLLVL.